A selection of T cell receptor beta chains follows, all from one sample in a study of glioma-infiltrating T cells. Via MiXCR, TCRdb re-called the multiplex PCR reads, giving one row per CDR3 protein. Here the sample spans 84,000 or so distinct CDR3 sequences, about a quarter being singletons. Sequenced sample: glioma tissue, nonneoplastic brain tissue, or PBMCs (not recorded which). The receptors stem from a human donor with low-grade glioma or glioblastoma, undergoing nonglioma brain surgery, or in good health (not recorded which). Each CDR3 is given with its conserved first and last residue. The D gene is left open where the match is weak. Expanded clones are given a class, and other clones once, few, many or no size at all.

size,J,D,V,CDR3,DNA
many,TRBJ1-2,-,TRBV19,CASSIENTINYGYTF,TGTGCCAGTAGTATAGAGAACACAATTAACTATGGCTACACCTTC
few,TRBJ2-3,TRBD2,TRBV5-6,CASSLYAGAQYF,TGTGCCAGCAGCTTGTACGCGGGGGCGCAGTATTTT
many,TRBJ2-3,-,TRBV7-6,CASSLLAVSTDTQYF,TGTGCCAGCAGCTTATTAGCGGTCAGCACAGATACGCAGTATTTT
-,TRBJ2-7,-,TRBV29-1,CSAGPGTASYEQYF,TGCAGCGCGGGCCCTGGTACGGCCTCCTACGAGCAGTACTTC
many,TRBJ2-4,-,TRBV6-1,CASSPRGNKNIQYF,TGTGCCAGCAGCCCCCGGGGGAACAAAAACATTCAGTACTTC
few,TRBJ2-7,-,TRBV3-1,CASSQGSRTNLYEQYF,TGTGCCAGCAGCCAAGGATCCAGAACGAACCTCTACGAGCAGTACTTC
many,TRBJ2-3,-,TRBV7-9,CASMQGVNSDTQYF,TGTGCCAGCATGCAAGGGGTGAATTCGGATACGCAGTATTTT
few,TRBJ2-2,-,TRBV19,CASRDSDLYGELFF,TGTGCCAGCCGGGACTCTGACCTTTACGGGGAGCTGTTTTTT
many,TRBJ1-5,-,TRBV6-1,CASSEGRVKGNQPQHF,TGTGCCAGCAGTGAAGGCAGGGTAAAAGGCAATCAGCCCCAGCATTTT
-,TRBJ1-4,-,TRBV6-2/TRBV6-3,CASQPRTNSEKMFF,TGTGCCAGCCAGCCAAGGACAAACTCTGAAAAAATGTTTTTT
many,TRBJ2-7,-,TRBV20-1,CSGAGGSTSYEQYF,TGCAGTGGGGCCGGAGGGAGCACTTCCTACGAGCAGTACTTC
-,TRBJ2-4,-,TRBV5-1,CASSLDGGTKNIQYF,TGCGCCAGCAGCTTGGACGGGGGTACCAAAAACATTCAGTACTTC
-,TRBJ2-3,TRBD2,TRBV19,CASSIVGLSTDTQYF,TGTGCCAGTAGTATCGTGGGACTAAGCACAGATACGCAGTATTTT
many,TRBJ1-1,-,TRBV6-2/TRBV6-3,CASSYSGTKNTEAFF,TGTGCCAGCAGTTATTCGGGGACAAAAAACACTGAAGCTTTCTTT
-,TRBJ2-7,-,TRBV20-1,CSARAHGSSYEQCF,TGCAGTGCCAGAGCTCATGGGTCCTCCTACGAGCAGTGCTTC
once,TRBJ2-1,-,TRBV6-2/TRBV6-3,CASSATATLYEQFF,TGTGCCAGCAGTGCGACAGCGACCCTATATGAGCAGTTCTTC
many,TRBJ1-1,TRBD1,TRBV6-5,CASSYSTGRNTEAFF,TGTGCCAGCAGTTACTCGACAGGGCGGAACACTGAAGCTTTCTTT
many,TRBJ1-1,TRBD1,TRBV6-1,CASSRTGGSGTEAFF,TGTGCCAGCAGCCGGACAGGGGGCTCGGGCACTGAAGCTTTCTTT
many,TRBJ2-5,-,TRBV6-1,CASSEFRSRVQETQYF,TGTGCCAGCAGTGAGTTTAGGTCGCGAGTTCAAGAGACCCAGTACTTC
medium-sized,TRBJ2-7,-,TRBV20-1,CSARVSGDTYEQYF,TGCAGTGCTAGAGTGTCCGGGGACACCTACGAGCAGTACTTC
many,TRBJ2-1,TRBD2,TRBV20-1,CSARDPSGGFNEQFF,TGCAGTGCTAGAGATCCCAGCGGGGGATTCAATGAGCAGTTCTTC
many,TRBJ2-2,-,TRBV19,CASSIDLVTGELFF,TGTGCCAGTAGTATAGATCTGGTCACCGGGGAGCTGTTTTTT
many,TRBJ2-7,-,TRBV4-1,CASSQGAGYEQYF,TGCGCCAGCAGCCAAGGGGCCGGGTACGAGCAGTACTTC
-,TRBJ2-5,TRBD2,TRBV29-1,CSGQRGGGTQYF,TGCAGCGGACAGCGGGGGGGAGGGACCCAGTACTTC
-,TRBJ2-3,TRBD2,TRBV5-4,CASSSAGGPLNTQYF,TGTGCCAGCAGCTCAGCGGGGGGGCCTTTAAATACGCAGTATTTT
many,TRBJ1-2,-,TRBV2,CASSDSGIYGYTF,TGTGCCAGCAGTGACAGTGGAATATATGGCTACACCTTC
many,TRBJ2-1,-,TRBV7-9,CASSLAHTEQFF,TGTGCCAGCAGCTTAGCGCACACCGAGCAGTTCTTC
many,TRBJ2-3,-,TRBV12-3/TRBV12-4,CASTLMASTDTQYF,TGTGCCAGCACCCTCATGGCTAGCACAGATACGCAGTATTTT
-,TRBJ1-1,TRBD1,TRBV20-1,CSASRTGRNTEAFF,TGCAGTGCTAGCCGGACAGGAAGGAACACTGAAGCTTTCTTT
many,TRBJ2-7,-,TRBV5-4,CASSRDRYEQYF,TGTGCCAGCAGCCGCGACAGGTACGAGCAGTACTTC
-,TRBJ2-1,TRBD1,TRBV27,CASSRTGVYNEQFF,TGTGCCAGCAGTCGGACAGGGGTCTACAATGAGCAGTTCTTC
-,TRBJ2-7,TRBD2,TRBV19,CASSSQRGTYEQYF,TGTGCCAGTAGTTCCCAGCGGGGCACCTACGAGCAGTACTTC
few,TRBJ2-7,TRBD2,TRBV7-9,CASSRGGGAPYEQYF,TGTGCCAGCAGCCGCGGGGGGGGGGCCCCCTACGAGCAGTACTTC
few,TRBJ2-5,-,TRBV2,CASSGWRDQETQYF,TGTGCCAGCAGCGGCTGGCGGGACCAAGAGACCCAGTACTTC
few,TRBJ2-5,-,TRBV3-1,CASSHLGPQETQYF,TGTGCCAGCAGCCACCTCGGGCCCCAAGAGACCCAGTACTTC
many,TRBJ1-1,TRBD1,TRBV28,CASSTRTGGTEAFF,TGTGCCAGCAGTACCCGGACAGGGGGAACTGAAGCTTTCTTT
-,TRBJ2-5,-,TRBV6-2/TRBV6-3,CASSYSKSQGEKEAQYF,TGTGCCAGCAGTTACTCGAAGTCCCAGGGAGAAAAAGAGGCCCAGTACTTC
few,TRBJ1-2,TRBD1,TRBV2,CASSLGQGGNYGYTF,TGTGCCAGCAGCCTCGGACAGGGTGGGAACTATGGCTACACCTTC
many,TRBJ2-3,-,TRBV27,CASSSSPGSWTTDTQYF,TGTGCCAGCAGTTCCTCCCCCGGGAGCTGGACCACAGATACGCAGTATTTT
many,TRBJ2-7,-,TRBV20-1,CSASSGAYEQYF,TGCAGTGCTAGTTCAGGGGCCTACGAGCAGTACTTC
many,TRBJ2-7,TRBD2,TRBV28,CASSSIAGGFYEQYF,TGTGCCAGCAGTTCAATAGCGGGAGGATTCTACGAGCAGTACTTC
many,TRBJ1-1,TRBD1,TRBV20-1,CSATGTVDTEAFF,TGCAGTGCTACCGGGACAGTGGACACTGAAGCTTTCTTT
many,TRBJ2-7,-,TRBV12-3/TRBV12-4,CASSSSGIVYEQYF,TGTGCCAGCAGTTCGTCGGGAATAGTCTACGAGCAGTACTTC
many,TRBJ2-5,-,TRBV29-1,CSVDSEQETQYF,TGCAGCGTTGATTCTGAACAAGAGACCCAGTACTTC
few,TRBJ1-2,-,TRBV5-1,CASSSSGGVYGYTF,TGCGCCAGCAGCTCGTCGGGCGGAGTCTATGGCTACACCTTC
-,TRBJ1-1,-,TRBV20-1,CSARVPTRLEGEAFF,TGCAGTGCTAGAGTGCCCACAAGACTGGAAGGGGAAGCTTTCTTT
many,TRBJ1-2,-,TRBV20-1,CSARDPGRGYTF,TGCAGTGCTAGAGATCCTGGACGGGGCTACACCTTC
many,TRBJ2-3,-,TRBV20-1,CSARKAASTDTQYF,TGCAGTGCTCGAAAAGCGGCTAGCACAGATACGCAGTATTTT
medium-sized,TRBJ2-1,-,TRBV20-1,CSARGANDDEQFF,TGCAGTGCTAGAGGAGCGAACGACGATGAGCAGTTCTTC
-,TRBJ1-5,-,TRBV2,CASTLVPLTGNQPQHF,TGTGCCAGCACCTTAGTACCTTTAACGGGCAATCAGCCCCAGCATTTT
few,TRBJ1-1,-,TRBV5-4,CASSLGRANTEAFF,TGTGCCAGCAGCTTGGGCAGGGCGAACACTGAAGCTTTCTTT
many,TRBJ2-7,-,TRBV20-1,CSARWPNYEQYF,TGCAGTGCTAGATGGCCGAACTACGAGCAGTACTTC
many,TRBJ2-3,-,TRBV25-1,CASSEGSLTDTQYF,TGTGCCAGCAGTGAAGGGTCCCTCACAGATACGCAGTATTTT
many,TRBJ2-1,TRBD1,TRBV20-1,CSARDGPDRGFYEQFF,TGCAGTGCTAGAGATGGACCGGACAGGGGCTTTTATGAGCAGTTCTTC